Shown below are 24 T cell receptor beta chains from a single sample sequenced in a study of blood T cell repertoires in COVID-19. Generated by immunoSEQ multiplex PCR, the TCRdb table keeps only in-frame clones and is missing some. The profile shows fewer than 250,000 clones, approximately 86% of them singletons. Material: PBMCs or T cells enriched from blood (not recorded which). The source is a woman aged 35 to 49 with acute COVID-19.

This chain connects TRBV19 to TRBJ1-1; TRBD1 matches 7 bases. The CDR3 sequence is 13 residues long. CDR1 and CDR2 from the germline V gene are LNHDA and SQIVND (reference sequence). V was clipped by 3 bases and J by 11 bases; unmatched bases: 9. This CDR3 is CASSIHKQGSAFF. CDR3 nucleotide sequence: TGTGCCAGTAGTATCCATAAACAGGGGAGCGCTTTCTTT.

V gene TRBV7-8 combines with J gene TRBJ2-5; no clear D gene. Germline V lookup: CDR1 SGHVS, CDR2 FQNEAQ. This CDR3 is built from 15 residues. V was pared by 6 bases and J by 3 bases, with 17 bases between. CDR3 in amino acids: CASRDRRHAKETQYF. The CDR3 coding sequence is TGTGCCAGCAGAGACCGGCGGCACGCTAAAGAGACCCAGTACTTC.

The genes are TRBV19 and TRBJ1-5, with D hard to call. The germline V gene encodes CDR1 LNHDA and CDR2 SQIVND (reference sequence). V lost 9 bases to trimming and J lost 6 bases, with 18 bases between them. The CDR3 extends over 14 amino acids. The CDR3 is CASQMPGRGQPQHF. The CDR3 coding sequence is TGTGCCAGCCAAATGCCCGGGAGAGGTCAGCCCCAGCATTTT.

The V call is TRBV27, the J call TRBJ2-5, with D maybe TRBD2 (6 bases). V lost 8 bases, J lost 6 bases, and 16 bases lay in between. Germline V gives CDR1 MNHEY, CDR2 SMNVEV (reference sequence). The CDR3 totals 13 residues. CDR3 coding DNA: TGTGCCAGCGGGCTTTTAGGAGGGCAGACCCAGTACTTC. This sequence encodes CASGLLGGQTQYF.

The CDR3 DNA reads TGTGCCAGCAGCTTAGCCTTAGGGGGCACAGATACGCAGTATTTT. It yields the protein CASSLALGGTDTQYF. The rearrangement uses TRBV7-2 and TRBJ2-3, with D possibly TRBD1 on 5 matching bases. From germline, CDR1 is SGHTA and CDR2 FQGNSA. The CDR3 sequence is 15 residues long. Between the trimmed V and J ends, which lost 0 bases and 1 base, there was a span of 8 bases.

A single count supports this clone. The chain uses TRBV7-3 and TRBJ2-7; 8 bases fit TRBD2. From germline, CDR1 is SGHTA and CDR2 FQGTGA. After removal of 3 bases from V and 4 bases from J, the junction contained 8 bases not matched to a gene. This CDR3 is built from 15 residues. CDR3 protein: CASSFSGGDRYEQYF. The CDR3 DNA is TGTGCCAGCAGCTTTTCGGGAGGGGATCGTTACGAGCAGTACTTC.

The chain recombines TRBV28 with TRBJ1-2; D is unclear. This CDR3 region has 13 residues. V shed 2 bases and J shed 4 bases, with 8 bases lying between them. Germline V gives CDR1 MDHEN, CDR2 SYDVKM. The CDR3 here is CASSLALTYGYTF. CDR3 bases: TGTGCCAGCAGTTTAGCACTAACCTATGGCTACACCTTC.

CDR3 DNA sequence: TGTGCCACCAGTGCGGGACAGGGGGTCACCGGGGAGCTGTTTTTT. Protein product: CATSAGQGVTGELFF. The chain combines TRBV24-1 with TRBJ2-2, with 11 positions matching TRBD1. V shed 5 bases, J shed 4 bases, and the junction held 2 bases outside the gene matches. CDR3 length: 15 residues. CDR1 and CDR2 (germline): KGHDR, SFDVKD.

This chain uses TRBV12-5 with TRBJ2-1, with D possibly being TRBD2 (5 bases). The V end was cut by 5 bases, the J end by 3 bases, with 5 bases between. The CDR3 consists of 12 residues. Germline V gene data show CDR1 as LGHNT and CDR2 as FRNRAP. The CDR3 reads CASGRGYNEQFF. CDR3 nucleotide sequence: TGTGCTAGTGGTCGGGGCTACAATGAGCAGTTCTTC.

The V and J genes are TRBV9 and TRBJ2-1; TRBD2 agrees at 7 bases. The CDR3 extends over 13 amino acids. CDR1 is SGDLS and CDR2 is YYNGEE in the germline V gene. J lost 9 bases, V lost 4 bases, and 7 bases had no gene match. Here the CDR3 reads CASSLPGGPEQFF. The DNA for the CDR3 is TGTGCCAGCAGCCTTCCGGGGGGACCTGAGCAGTTCTTC.

J is TRBJ2-1 and V is TRBV10-2; 9 positions match TRBD2. The germline V gene has CDR1 WSHSY and CDR2 SAAADI. The CDR3 consists of 15 residues. V shed 6 bases and J 4 bases; nucleotides not matched to a gene: 7. CDR3 loop: CASSVGTSSYNEQFF. CDR3 coding DNA: TGCGCCAGCAGCGTCGGGACTAGCAGTTACAATGAGCAGTTCTTC.

The chain's CDR3 is CASSAGVRDTQYF. The CDR3 coding sequence is TGTGCCAGTAGCGCGGGAGTTCGGGATACGCAGTATTTT. The chain has TRBV19 and TRBJ2-3; 7 positions agree with TRBD2. This CDR3 is 13 amino acids long. V gave up 6 bases and J gave up 6 bases; unmatched junction bases: 6. The germline V gene has CDR1 LNHDA and CDR2 SQIVND (reference sequence).

This clone was recorded only once. The chain is built from TRBV2 and TRBJ2-2; TRBD2 aligns across 8 bases. Trimming removed 0 bases from V and 7 bases from J; junction bases left unmatched: 10. Per the germline V gene, CDR1 is SNHLY and CDR2 is FYNNEI. The CDR3 loop spans 17 amino acids. CDR3 nucleotide sequence: TGTGCCAGCAGTGAAGCTGACTTCGGACTAGCAGGCGGGGAGCTGTTTTTT. Encoded protein: CASSEADFGLAGGELFF.

This chain connects TRBV5-1 to TRBJ1-5; 9 bases fit TRBD1. Germline CDR1 SGHRS, CDR2 YFSETQ. The CDR3 has 14 residues. V was clipped by 0 bases and J by 8 bases; unmatched bases: 3. The CDR3 sequence is CASSLEGQGEPQHF. The CDR3 DNA sequence: TGCGCCAGCAGCTTGGAGGGACAGGGAGAGCCCCAGCATTTT.

The chain employs TRBV30 and TRBJ2-3; tentative D call: TRBD2 (7 bases). The CDR3 covers 15 residues. The V and J ends lost 4 bases and 0 bases respectively, with 14 bases between them. Germline V gene sequence: CDR1 GTSNPN, CDR2 SVGIG (reference sequence). CDR3 sequence reads: CAWKRGGTSTDTQYF. As DNA, the CDR3 is TGTGCCTGGAAAAGGGGGGGGACTAGCACAGATACGCAGTATTTT.

V gene TRBV27 combines with J gene TRBJ2-7, with a weak D call TRBD2 (6 bases). With 2 bases removed from V and 4 bases from J, the gap between germline ends came to 12 bases. The germline V gene encodes CDR1 MNHEY and CDR2 SMNVEV (reference sequence). The CDR3 covers 14 residues. Here the CDR3 reads CASSLRGRIYEQYF. The CDR3 DNA sequence: TGTGCCAGCAGTTTACGAGGGAGGATTTACGAGCAGTACTTC.

In its sample, this clone was seen a few times. V and J are TRBV5-4 and TRBJ2-7; D gene uncertain. Germline V gene lookup returns CDR1 SGHNT and CDR2 YYREEE (reference sequence). This CDR3 is 13 amino acids long. Trimming removed 0 bases from V and 0 bases from J, with 4 bases in between. The CDR3 coding sequence is TGTGCCAGCAGCTTGGGGAGCTCCTACGAGCAGTACTTC. Translated, it gives CASSLGSSYEQYF.

This rearrangement joins TRBV15 to TRBJ1-1, with D possibly being TRBD1 (6 bases). V was pared by 3 bases and J by 5 bases, with 10 bases between. The CDR3 covers 13 residues. Germline V gene lookup returns CDR1 LNHNV and CDR2 YYDKDF (reference sequence). In DNA form, the CDR3 reads TGTGCCACCAGCAGCGGACAGAAGACTGAAGCTTTCTTT. Amino acid sequence: CATSSGQKTEAFF.

In DNA, the CDR3 is TGCAGTGCTAGTGTTGCGGGACCGTACAATGAGCAGTTCTTC. This gives the protein CSASVAGPYNEQFF. V and J are TRBV20-1 and TRBJ2-1, with TRBD2 as a possible D gene (6 bases). Germline V gives CDR1 DFQATT, CDR2 SNEGSKA (reference sequence). Trimming removed 3 bases from V and 4 bases from J, with 13 bases in between. CDR3 length equals 14 residues.

The chain employs TRBV9 and TRBJ2-4; 7 nucleotides align to TRBD2. With V trimmed by 4 bases and J by 0 bases, 10 bases remained unmatched. Germline values: CDR1 SGDLS, CDR2 YYNGEE. The CDR3 is made up of 17 amino acids. CDR3 loop: CASSPGGAGLAKNIQYF. The CDR3 DNA reads as TGTGCCAGCAGCCCGGGTGGAGCGGGACTAGCCAAAAACATTCAGTACTTC.

V is TRBV11-3 and J is TRBJ2-6; possibly TRBD1 for D (7 bases). Trimming removed 1 base from V and 2 bases from J, with 21 bases in between. Per germline, CDR1 SGHNT and CDR2 YENEEA. This CDR3 comprises 20 residues. The CDR3 DNA is TGTGCCAGCAGCTTAGGGGGTTTAGGAGGGGGCGCAGCTGGGGCCAACGTCCTGACTTTC. It is translated as CASSLGGLGGGAAGANVLTF.

The V gene is TRBV18, the J gene TRBJ2-7; 11 bases map to TRBD2. V was clipped by 3 bases and J by 5 bases; unmatched bases: 12. Germline CDR1 is KGHSH and CDR2 is LQKENI. CDR3 length: 17 amino acids. The chain's CDR3 is CASSPLMTSGKGDEQYF. Here the CDR3 DNA reads TGTGCCAGCTCACCTCTTATGACTAGCGGGAAAGGGGACGAGCAGTACTTC. The variable domain in full, with the rest retrieved from reference TRBV18 and TRBJ2-7, is NAGVMQNPRHLVRRRGQEARLRCSPMKGHSHVYWYRQLPEEGLKFMVYLQKENIIDESGMPKERFSAEFPKEGPSILRIQQVVRGDSAAYFCASSPLMTSGKGDEQYFGPGTRLTVT.

This clone was observed once. V and J are TRBV12-3 or TRBV12-4 and TRBJ1-3, with D unclear. The CDR3 totals 11 residues. Trimming took off 8 bases at V and 2 bases at J, with 4 bases between the two ends. CDR3 DNA sequence: TGTGCCAGCGAGACTGGAAACACCATATATTTT. This translates into CASETGNTIYF.

This clone is a singleton in its sample. This chain joins TRBV11-2 and TRBJ2-2, with TRBD1 matching 7 bases. The ends lost 5 bases at V and 1 base at J; junction bases unmatched: 4. The germline gives CDR1 SGHAT, CDR2 FQNNGV. The CDR3 is 15 residues long. CDR3 region: CASSRRQGNTGELFF. CDR3 coding DNA: TGTGCCAGCAGCCGGCGACAGGGGAACACCGGGGAGCTGTTTTTT.